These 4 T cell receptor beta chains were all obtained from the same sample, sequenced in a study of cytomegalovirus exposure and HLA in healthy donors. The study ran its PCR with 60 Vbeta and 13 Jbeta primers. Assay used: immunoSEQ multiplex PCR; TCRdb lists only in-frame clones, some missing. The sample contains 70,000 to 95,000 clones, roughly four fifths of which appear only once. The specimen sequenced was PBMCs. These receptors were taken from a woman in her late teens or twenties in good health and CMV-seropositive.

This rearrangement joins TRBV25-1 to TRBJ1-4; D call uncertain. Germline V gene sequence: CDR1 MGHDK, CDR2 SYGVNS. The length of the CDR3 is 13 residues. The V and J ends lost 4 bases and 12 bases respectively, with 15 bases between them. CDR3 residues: CASSAGTGWELFF. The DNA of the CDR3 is TGTGCCAGCAGTGCGGGTACCGGTTGGGAACTGTTTTTT.

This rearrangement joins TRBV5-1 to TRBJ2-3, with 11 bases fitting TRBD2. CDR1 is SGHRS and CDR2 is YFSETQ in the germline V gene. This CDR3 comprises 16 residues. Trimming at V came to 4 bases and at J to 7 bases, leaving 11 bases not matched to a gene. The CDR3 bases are TGCGCCAGCAGCCCCGTCGGACTAGCGGGTCGTAATACGCAGTATTTT. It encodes CASSPVGLAGRNTQYF. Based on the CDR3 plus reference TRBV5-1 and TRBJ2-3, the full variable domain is KAGVTQTPRYLIKTRGQQVTLSCSPISGHRSVSWYQQTPGQGLQFLFEYFSETQRNKGNFPGRFSGRQFSNSRSEMNVSTLELGDSALYLCASSPVGLAGRNTQYFGPGTRLTVL.

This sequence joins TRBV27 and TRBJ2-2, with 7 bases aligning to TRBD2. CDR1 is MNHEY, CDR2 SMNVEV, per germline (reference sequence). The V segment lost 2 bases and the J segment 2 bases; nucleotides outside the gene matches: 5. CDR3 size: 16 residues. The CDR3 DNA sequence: TGTGCCAGCAGTTTAGCTCCTAGCGGAAACACCGGGGAGCTGTTTTTT. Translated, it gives CASSLAPSGNTGELFF.

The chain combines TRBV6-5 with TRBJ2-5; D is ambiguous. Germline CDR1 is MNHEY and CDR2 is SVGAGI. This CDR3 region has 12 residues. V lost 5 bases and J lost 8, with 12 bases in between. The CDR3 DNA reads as TGTGCCAGCAGTAATACCGGTCGTACCCAGTACTTC. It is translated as CASSNTGRTQYF.